A selection of T cell receptor beta chains follows, all from one sample in a study of T cells in Graves' hyperthyroidism and ophthalmopathy. MiXCR, run by TCRdb on the multiplex PCR reads, gives a single entry per CDR3 protein. This repertoire shows hundreds of thousands of distinct CDR3 sequences, about 15% found once; its top ten account for approximately 4.2%. The sample comprised blood. The receptors derive from a woman aged 40 to 50 with Graves' ophthalmopathy. Both conserved end residues are part of each CDR3.

v_call: TRBV6-5; j_call: TRBJ2-7; cdr3_aa: CASSYSWESHEQYF
v_call: TRBV20-1; j_call: TRBJ2-7; cdr3_aa: CSARSPGQEDYEQYF
v_call: TRBV28; j_call: TRBJ2-5; cdr3_aa: CASSLGPVTQETQYF
v_call: TRBV7-3; j_call: TRBJ2-7; cdr3_aa: CASSLLGGASYEQYF
v_call: TRBV6-7; j_call: TRBJ2-5; cdr3_aa: CASRPWLVKEETQYF
v_call: TRBV6-5; j_call: TRBJ2-7; cdr3_aa: CASSPTVGEQYF
v_call: TRBV12-3/TRBV12-4; j_call: TRBJ2-5; cdr3_aa: CASSLAWDRQETQYF
v_call: TRBV6-2/TRBV6-3; j_call: TRBJ1-5; cdr3_aa: CASSYGGTNQPQHF
v_call: TRBV9; j_call: TRBJ2-5; cdr3_aa: CASSVATSGQETQYF
v_call: TRBV12-3/TRBV12-4; j_call: TRBJ1-4; cdr3_aa: CASRSGGREKLFF
v_call: TRBV6-5; j_call: TRBJ2-7; cdr3_aa: CASSRTGGNEQYF
v_call: TRBV4-3; j_call: TRBJ2-5; cdr3_aa: CASSQGRQGEETQYF
v_call: TRBV12-3/TRBV12-4; j_call: TRBJ1-1; cdr3_aa: CASSFLVVREVWGPTTEAFF
v_call: TRBV6-2/TRBV6-3; j_call: TRBJ2-2; cdr3_aa: CASSYSTNTGELFF
v_call: TRBV28; j_call: TRBJ1-1; cdr3_aa: CASRQTGNTEAFF
v_call: TRBV11-1; j_call: TRBJ2-2; cdr3_aa: CASSLAGGRRFTGELFF
v_call: TRBV28; j_call: TRBJ1-5; cdr3_aa: CASSFVPGQSNQPQHF
v_call: TRBV6-2/TRBV6-3; j_call: TRBJ2-7; cdr3_aa: CASSSGLAGNYVQYF
v_call: TRBV6-5; j_call: TRBJ2-2; cdr3_aa: CASSFHRTGGFPGELFF
v_call: TRBV5-5; j_call: TRBJ1-2; cdr3_aa: CASSFATGTGYGYTF
v_call: TRBV19; j_call: TRBJ2-7; cdr3_aa: CASSIGHLGREQYF
v_call: TRBV29-1; j_call: TRBJ2-7; cdr3_aa: CSVEDPAYEQYF
v_call: TRBV12-3/TRBV12-4; j_call: TRBJ1-5; cdr3_aa: CASSFRDTGFGQPQHF
v_call: TRBV20-1; j_call: TRBJ1-1; cdr3_aa: CSARDLETLNTEAFF
v_call: TRBV4-3; j_call: TRBJ1-1; cdr3_aa: CASSQDPGRKYTEAFF
v_call: TRBV6-1; j_call: TRBJ2-7; cdr3_aa: CASSETGVRYSYEQYF
v_call: TRBV27; j_call: TRBJ2-7; cdr3_aa: CASSLKYGEQYF
v_call: TRBV28; j_call: TRBJ2-3; cdr3_aa: CASSQGGATDTQYF
v_call: TRBV6-1; j_call: TRBJ1-1; cdr3_aa: CASSETKNTEAFF
v_call: TRBV12-3/TRBV12-4; j_call: TRBJ1-5; cdr3_aa: CASSPTGLQPQHF
v_call: TRBV20-1; j_call: TRBJ2-7; cdr3_aa: CSARDPQGTPYEQYF
v_call: TRBV4-3; j_call: TRBJ1-1; cdr3_aa: CASSQEDSRVPTEAFF
v_call: TRBV28; j_call: TRBJ1-1; cdr3_aa: CASSKKADQTEAFF
v_call: TRBV4-3; j_call: TRBJ2-5; cdr3_aa: CASSQGYRKQETQYF
v_call: TRBV7-2; j_call: TRBJ2-5; cdr3_aa: CASSPWSGPDRGETQYF
v_call: TRBV27; j_call: TRBJ1-2; cdr3_aa: CASSKENDWTFPYGYTF
v_call: TRBV30; j_call: TRBJ1-3; cdr3_aa: CAWSFGSSGNTIYF
v_call: TRBV2; j_call: TRBJ2-5; cdr3_aa: CASSGSSGRAYQETQYF
v_call: TRBV6-1; j_call: TRBJ1-2; cdr3_aa: CGSRTIDSIYGYTF
v_call: TRBV20-1; j_call: TRBJ2-7; cdr3_aa: CSARDAGTTAPEQYF
v_call: TRBV7-7; j_call: TRBJ2-2; cdr3_aa: CASSPVETGELFF
v_call: TRBV30; j_call: TRBJ2-5; cdr3_aa: CAWSGTSGSFTQYF
v_call: TRBV19; j_call: TRBJ2-2; cdr3_aa: CASTTGYASGTGELFF
v_call: TRBV28; j_call: TRBJ2-5; cdr3_aa: CASSFDDRGPQYF
v_call: TRBV20-1; j_call: TRBJ2-2; cdr3_aa: CSAKQGGSTGELFF
v_call: TRBV29-1; j_call: TRBJ2-2; cdr3_aa: CSVVKVASGRPNTGELFF
v_call: TRBV12-3/TRBV12-4; j_call: TRBJ1-1; cdr3_aa: CASSLAGGLGAEAFF
v_call: TRBV4-1; j_call: TRBJ1-5; cdr3_aa: CASSHRYGVGNQPQHF
v_call: TRBV5-1; j_call: TRBJ2-7; cdr3_aa: CASSFEGGNYEQYF
v_call: TRBV20-1; j_call: TRBJ2-7; cdr3_aa: CSARDRDQAYEQYF
v_call: TRBV20-1; j_call: TRBJ2-2; cdr3_aa: CSATGQYSNTGELFF
v_call: TRBV5-1; j_call: TRBJ2-5; cdr3_aa: CASSLAYGGLAGFFEKETQYF
v_call: TRBV11-2; j_call: TRBJ2-7; cdr3_aa: CASSLEVKGLTYEQYF